This T cell receptor beta chain was captured by sequencing in a study of CD8 T cells in Susac syndrome. Points on this clonotype: The antigen is undetermined.

The CDR3 consists of 16 residues. Germline lookup yields CDR1 LGHNA and CDR2 YNFKEQ. Trimming pared 1 base from V and 0 bases from J, leaving 10 bases between. Random-hexamer reverse transcription was applied to 0.5 to 1 ug RNA. An immunoSEQ multiplex PCR amplified TCR beta CDR3 over 54 Vbeta and 13 Jbeta. One entry per CDR3 protein, called by TCRdb with MiXCR from the immunoSEQ multiplex PCR reads. The sample comprises 130,000 to 150,000 distinct CDR3 sequences, approximately 95% of which are singletons, and more than 0.075% rests with the top ten. Study-wide findings and caveats: In Susac patients, clonal expansion was not detected in CD4+ cells.

The specimen sequenced was CD4+ T cells from PBMCs. V usage is TRBV4-2 and J usage is TRBJ2-1; no firm D call. This TCR was sampled from a human donor with Susac syndrome. Here the CDR3 DNA reads TGTGCCAGCAGCCAAGCCCCGCCCAGCTCCTACAATGAGCAGTTCTTC. Amino acids: CASSQAPPSSYNEQFF.